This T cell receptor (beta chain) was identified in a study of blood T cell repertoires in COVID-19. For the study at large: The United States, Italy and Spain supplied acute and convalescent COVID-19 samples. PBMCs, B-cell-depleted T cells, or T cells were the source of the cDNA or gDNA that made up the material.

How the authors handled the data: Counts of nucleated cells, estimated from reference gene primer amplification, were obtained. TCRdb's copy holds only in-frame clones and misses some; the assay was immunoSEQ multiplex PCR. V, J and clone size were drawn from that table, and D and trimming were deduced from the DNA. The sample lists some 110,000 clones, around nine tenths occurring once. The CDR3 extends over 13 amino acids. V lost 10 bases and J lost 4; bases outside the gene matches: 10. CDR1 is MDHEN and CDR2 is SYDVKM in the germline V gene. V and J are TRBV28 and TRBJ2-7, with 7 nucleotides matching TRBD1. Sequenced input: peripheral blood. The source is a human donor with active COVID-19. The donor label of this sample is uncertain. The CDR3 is CATKRQGWYEQYF. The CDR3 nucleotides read TGTGCCACCAAAAGACAGGGTTGGTACGAGCAGTACTTC. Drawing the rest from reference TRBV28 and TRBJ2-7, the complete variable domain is DVKVTQSSRYLVKRTGEKVFLECVQDMDHENMFWYRQDPGLGLRLIYFSYDVKMKEKGDIPEGYSVSREKKERFSLILESASTNQTSMYLCATKRQGWYEQYFGPGTRLTVT.